The clone carrying this T cell receptor (beta chain) showed up many times. Its target is not known. CDR1 and CDR2 (germline): MNHNS, SASEGT. The CDR3 has 12 residues. V dropped 8 bases and J dropped 1 base, with 8 bases sitting between them. These data are taken from a study of T-cell reconstitution after alpha-beta-depleted transplantation in children. Whole-study results and caveats: Expanded graft clones numbering several hundred reportedly gave rise to alpha-beta T cells about two months after transplant.

TCRbeta library preparation incorporated unique molecular identifiers. MiXCR, run by TCRdb on the PCR reads, gives a single entry per CDR3 protein. The table lists about a million distinct CDR3 sequences, under 30% of them singletons, with approximately 30% in the top ten. The sample here was PBMCs, mostly from graft donor cells, taken 360 days after TCRalphabeta/CD19-depleted stem cell transplant. The rearrangement joins TRBV6-1 to TRBJ2-5; no reliable D call. The TCR comes from a boy less than two years old who had a stem cell transplant for SCID, so the T cells may come from the graft donor. The CDR3 is CASGQIQETQYF. The DNA for the CDR3 is TGTGCCAGCGGGCAGATCCAAGAGACCCAGTACTTC.